The present entry profiles one T cell receptor beta chain with its context. The target antigen is unknown. Exclusion applied to patients with other autoimmune diseases, uncontrolled infections, pregnancy or lactation. Beta-chain TCR CDR3 regions were amplified from RNA transcripts. HTBI primers were employed in first-round RT-PCR, then a second-round multiplex PCR followed. TCRdb processed the multiplex PCR reads anew with MiXCR; each CDR3 protein has one entry. The repertoire holds almost 750,000 distinct CDR3 sequences, with 35% to 50% as singletons. The data belong to a study of Graves' ophthalmopathy and Graves' hyperthyroidism. Study in general: The collection of peripheral blood took place at initial diagnosis, before any treatment. Overall study findings and caveats: Between ophthalmopathy and stable hyperthyroidism, a 13-signature model drew a separation with approximately 90% sensitivity and less than 83% specificity.

The CDR3 contains 16 residues. Germline V lookup: CDR1 WSHSY, CDR2 SAAADI. Trimming removed 3 bases from V and 3 bases from J, with 18 bases in between. This TCR came from an adult man with Graves' ophthalmopathy. Sequenced: peripheral blood. The chain links TRBV10-2 to TRBJ2-7; weak D call: TRBD1 (5 bases). The CDR3 DNA reads as TGCGCCAGCAGTGACCCTGGTTTGGGGCCAGACTACGAGCAGTACTTC. It codes for CASSDPGLGPDYEQYF.